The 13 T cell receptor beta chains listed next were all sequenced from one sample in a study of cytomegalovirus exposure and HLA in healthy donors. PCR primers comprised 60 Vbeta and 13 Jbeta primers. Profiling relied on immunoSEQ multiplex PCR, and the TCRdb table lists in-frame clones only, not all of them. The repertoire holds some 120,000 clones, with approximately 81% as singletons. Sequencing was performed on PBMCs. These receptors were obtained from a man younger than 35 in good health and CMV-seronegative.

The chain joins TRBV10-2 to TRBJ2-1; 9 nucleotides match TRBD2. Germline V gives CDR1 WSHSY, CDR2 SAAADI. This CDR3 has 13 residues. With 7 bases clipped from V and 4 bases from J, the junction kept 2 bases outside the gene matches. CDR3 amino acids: CASKREVYNEQFF. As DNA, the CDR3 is TGCGCCAGCAAGCGGGAGGTGTACAATGAGCAGTTCTTC.

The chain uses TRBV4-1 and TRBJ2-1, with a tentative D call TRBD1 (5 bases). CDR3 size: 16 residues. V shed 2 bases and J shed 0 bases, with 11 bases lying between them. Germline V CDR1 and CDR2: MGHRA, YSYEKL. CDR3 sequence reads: CASSQQDIISYNEQFF. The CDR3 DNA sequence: TGCGCCAGCAGCCAACAGGACATTATCTCCTACAATGAGCAGTTCTTC.

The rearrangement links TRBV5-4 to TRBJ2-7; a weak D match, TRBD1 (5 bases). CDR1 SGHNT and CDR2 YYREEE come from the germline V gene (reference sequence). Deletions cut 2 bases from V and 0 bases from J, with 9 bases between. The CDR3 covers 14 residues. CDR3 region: CASSLPGSSYEQYF. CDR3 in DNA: TGTGCCAGCAGCTTACCAGGGTCCTCCTACGAGCAGTACTTC.

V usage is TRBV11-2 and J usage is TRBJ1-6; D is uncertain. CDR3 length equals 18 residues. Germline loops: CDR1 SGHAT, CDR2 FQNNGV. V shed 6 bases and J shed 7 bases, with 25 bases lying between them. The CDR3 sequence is CASSIQPPQRILNSPLHF. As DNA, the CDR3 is TGTGCCAGCAGTATTCAACCCCCCCAGCGGATATTGAATTCACCCCTCCACTTT.

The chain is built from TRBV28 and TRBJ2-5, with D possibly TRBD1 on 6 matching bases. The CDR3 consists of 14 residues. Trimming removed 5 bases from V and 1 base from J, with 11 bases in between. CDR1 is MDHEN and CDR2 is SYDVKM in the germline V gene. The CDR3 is CASSAPQGQETQYF. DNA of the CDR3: TGTGCCAGCAGTGCCCCACAGGGCCAAGAGACCCAGTACTTC.

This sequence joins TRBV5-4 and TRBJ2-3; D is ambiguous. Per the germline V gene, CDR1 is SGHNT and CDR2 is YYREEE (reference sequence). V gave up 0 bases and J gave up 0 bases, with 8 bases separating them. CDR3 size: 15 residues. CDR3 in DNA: TGTGCCAGCAGCTTGGATGCAACTAGCACAGATACGCAGTATTTT. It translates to CASSLDATSTDTQYF. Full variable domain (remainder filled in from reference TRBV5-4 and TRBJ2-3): ETGVTQSPTHLIKTRGQQVTLRCSSQSGHNTVSWYQQALGQGPQFIFQYYREEENGRGNFPPRFSGLQFPNYSSELNVNALELDDSALYLCASSLDATSTDTQYFGPGTRLTVL.

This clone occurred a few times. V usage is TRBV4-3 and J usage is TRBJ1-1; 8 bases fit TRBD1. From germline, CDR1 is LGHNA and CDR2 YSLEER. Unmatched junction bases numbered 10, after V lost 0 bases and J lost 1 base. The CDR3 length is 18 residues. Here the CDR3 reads CASSQDRPGQATNTEAFF. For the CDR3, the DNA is TGCGCCAGCAGCCAAGATCGGCCGGGACAGGCGACGAACACTGAAGCTTTCTTT.

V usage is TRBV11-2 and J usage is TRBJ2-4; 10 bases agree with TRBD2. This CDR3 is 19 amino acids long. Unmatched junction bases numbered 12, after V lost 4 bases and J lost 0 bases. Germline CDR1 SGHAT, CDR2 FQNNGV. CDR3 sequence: CASSSIGLAEGLAKNIQYF. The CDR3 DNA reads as TGTGCCAGCAGCTCCATCGGACTAGCGGAGGGACTAGCCAAAAACATTCAGTACTTC.

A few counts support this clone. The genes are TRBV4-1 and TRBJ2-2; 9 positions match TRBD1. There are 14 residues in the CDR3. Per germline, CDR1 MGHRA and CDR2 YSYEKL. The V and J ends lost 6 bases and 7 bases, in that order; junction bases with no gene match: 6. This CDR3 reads CASRPGQGYGELFF. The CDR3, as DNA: TGCGCCAGCAGACCGGGACAGGGTTACGGGGAGCTGTTTTTT.

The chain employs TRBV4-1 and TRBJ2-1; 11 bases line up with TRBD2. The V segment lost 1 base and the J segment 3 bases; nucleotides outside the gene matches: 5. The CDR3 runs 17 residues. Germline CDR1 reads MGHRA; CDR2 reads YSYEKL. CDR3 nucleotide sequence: TGCGCCAGCAGCCAAGTTACTAGCGGGGGAGGCTACAATGAGCAGTTCTTC. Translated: CASSQVTSGGGYNEQFF.

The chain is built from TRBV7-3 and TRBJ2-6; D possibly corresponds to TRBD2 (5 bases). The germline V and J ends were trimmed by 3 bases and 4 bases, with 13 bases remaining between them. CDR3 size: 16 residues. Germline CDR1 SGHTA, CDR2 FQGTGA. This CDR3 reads CASSFAGKDGANVLTF. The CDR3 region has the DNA TGTGCCAGCAGCTTCGCCGGGAAGGACGGGGCCAACGTCCTGACTTTC.

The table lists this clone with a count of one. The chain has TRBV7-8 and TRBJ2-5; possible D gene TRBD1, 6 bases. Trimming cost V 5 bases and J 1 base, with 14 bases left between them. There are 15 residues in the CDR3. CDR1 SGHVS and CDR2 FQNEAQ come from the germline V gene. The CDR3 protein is CASSPWTDLQETQYF. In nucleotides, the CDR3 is TGTGCCAGCAGCCCATGGACAGATCTCCAAGAGACCCAGTACTTC. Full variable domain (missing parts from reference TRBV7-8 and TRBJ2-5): GAGVSQSPRYKVAKRGQDVALRCDPISGHVSLFWYQQALGQGPEFLTYFQNEAQLDKSGLPSDRFFAERPEGSVSTLKIQRTQQEDSAVYLCASSPWTDLQETQYFGPGTRLLVL.

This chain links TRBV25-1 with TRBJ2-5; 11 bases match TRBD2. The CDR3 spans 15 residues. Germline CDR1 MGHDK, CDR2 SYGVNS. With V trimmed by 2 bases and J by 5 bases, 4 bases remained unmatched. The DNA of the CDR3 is TGTGCCAGCAGTGAACTAGCGGGAGGTGCTGAGACCCAGTACTTC. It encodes CASSELAGGAETQYF. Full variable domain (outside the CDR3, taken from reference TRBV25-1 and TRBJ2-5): EADIYQTPRYLVIGTGKKITLECSQTMGHDKMYWYQQDPGMELHLIHYSYGVNSTEKGDLSSESTVSRIRTEHFPLTLESARPSHTSQYLCASSELAGGAETQYFGPGTRLLVL.